What follows are 20 T cell receptor beta chains derived from one specimen sequenced in a study of control samples from healthy donors and cancer patients. Measured with immunoSEQ multiplex PCR; TCRdb has only the in-frame clones, and not every one. The sample has fewer than 95,000 clones, 91% seen once. The source material was blood. The receptors derive from a man aged 25-45 years in good health.

The genes are TRBV9 and TRBJ1-3; 7 nucleotides match TRBD1. The ends lost 0 bases at V and 1 base at J; junction bases unmatched: 4. The length of the CDR3 is 16 residues. Germline V gives CDR1 SGDLS, CDR2 YYNGEE. CDR3 sequence reads: CASSVEKGASGNTIYF. The DNA for the CDR3 is TGTGCCAGCAGCGTAGAAAAGGGGGCATCTGGAAACACCATATATTTT. Filled out from reference TRBV9 and TRBJ1-3, the complete variable domain reads DSGVTQTPKHLITATGQRVTLRCSPRSGDLSVYWYQQSLDQGLQFLIQYYNGEERAKGNILERFSAQQFPDLHSELNLSSLELGDSALYFCASSVEKGASGNTIYFGEGSWLTVV.

CDR3 loop: CASSVMDKQFF. The CDR3 coding sequence is TGTGCCAGCAGTGTCATGGATAAACAGTTCTTC. This sequence joins TRBV12-3 or TRBV12-4 and TRBJ2-1; D remains ambiguous. The CDR3 length is 11 residues. V lost 5 bases, J lost 13 bases, and 12 bases lay in between.

This clone was observed once. The genes are TRBV18 and TRBJ1-2, with TRBD1 as a possible D gene (5 bases). V lost 5 bases to trimming and J lost 4 bases, with 11 bases between them. Per the germline V gene, CDR1 is KGHSH and CDR2 is LQKENI. The CDR3 length is 13 residues. CDR3 amino acids: CASSTTASYGYTF. CDR3 nucleotides: TGTGCCAGCTCAACGACAGCCTCCTATGGCTACACCTTC. The variable domain in full, completed from reference TRBV18 and TRBJ1-2, reads NAGVMQNPRHLVRRRGQEARLRCSPMKGHSHVYWYRQLPEEGLKFMVYLQKENIIDESGMPKERFSAEFPKEGPSILRIQQVVRGDSAAYFCASSTTASYGYTFGSGTRLTVV.

The rearrangement links TRBV5-5 to TRBJ2-1, with TRBD1 matching over 8 bases. The V gene end was trimmed by 4 bases and the J gene end by 3 bases; junction bases not matched to a gene: 12. Per germline, CDR1 SGHKS and CDR2 YYEKEE (reference sequence). The CDR3 runs 17 residues. CDR3 loop: CASSMSLDRVSYNEQFF. The CDR3 nucleotides are TGTGCCAGCAGCATGTCGTTGGACAGGGTCAGCTACAATGAGCAGTTCTTC.

The chain combines TRBV2 with TRBJ2-3; 7 bases fit TRBD2. Germline CDR1 is SNHLY and CDR2 is FYNNEI. The CDR3 length is 15 residues. Germline trimming cut 7 bases from V and 4 bases from J; bases unmatched to any gene: 11. The CDR3 here is CASIEGGSGADTQYF. The CDR3 DNA is TGTGCCAGCATCGAGGGCGGGAGCGGGGCAGATACGCAGTATTTT. Full variable domain (rest looked up from reference TRBV2 and TRBJ2-3): EPEVTQTPSHQVTQMGQEVILRCVPISNHLYFYWYRQILGQKVEFLVSFYNNEISEKSEIFDDQFSVERPDGSNFTLKIRSTKLEDSAMYFCASIEGGSGADTQYFGPGTRLTVL.

DNA of the CDR3: TGTGCCAGCAGAAACTCAGGGGGCGACTATGGCTACACCTTC. The encoded protein is CASRNSGGDYGYTF. The chain recombines TRBV5-6 with TRBJ1-2, with 8 bases fitting TRBD1. The length of the CDR3 is 14 residues. Germline-derived CDR1 and CDR2 are SGHDT and YYEEEE. Trimming took 5 bases from V and 3 from J; bases not matched to a gene: 6.

This clone has more than one count but fewer than ten. This chain connects TRBV18 to TRBJ1-3; 9 nucleotides agree with TRBD1. Germline CDR1 and CDR2: KGHSH and LQKENI. J was trimmed by 0 bases and V by 2 bases; bases with no gene match: 5. The CDR3 consists of 17 residues. The CDR3 bases are TGTGCCAGCTCACCAATGACAGGGGGAAGCTCTGGAAACACCATATATTTT. It translates to CASSPMTGGSSGNTIYF.

This sequence joins TRBV7-9 and TRBJ2-5; 13 positions match TRBD2. CDR1 and CDR2 from the germline V gene are SEHNR and FQNEAQ (reference sequence). The CDR3 sequence is 16 residues long. After removal of 5 bases from V and 4 bases from J, the junction contained 7 bases not matched to a gene. CDR3 region: CASSGGTSGASETQYF. The CDR3 DNA is TGTGCCAGCAGCGGTGGGACTAGCGGGGCCTCAGAGACCCAGTACTTC.

The rearrangement links TRBV5-1 to TRBJ2-1, with 10 bases matching TRBD1. Germline V gene sequence: CDR1 SGHRS, CDR2 YFSETQ. The trim removed 0 bases at V and 7 bases at J, leaving 4 bases unmatched. There are 15 residues in the CDR3. The CDR3 DNA is TGCGCCAGCAGCTTGGCCGTGGGACAGGGGAATGAGCAGTTCTTC. Its translation is CASSLAVGQGNEQFF.

The J gene is TRBJ1-6, the V gene TRBV2; 10 bases fit TRBD1. The CDR3 is made up of 14 amino acids. Germline trimming cut 5 bases from V and 7 bases from J; bases unmatched to any gene: 2. From germline, CDR1 is SNHLY and CDR2 FYNNEI. The CDR3 sequence is CASSPTGGNSPLHF. CDR3 bases: TGTGCCAGCAGTCCGACAGGGGGCAATTCACCCCTCCACTTT.

The chain couples TRBV7-6 to TRBJ2-3, with 13 bases aligning to TRBD2. Germline trimming cut 6 bases from V and 1 base from J; bases unmatched to any gene: 7. The germline gives CDR1 SGHVS, CDR2 FNYEAQ. The CDR3 covers 17 residues. The CDR3 nucleotides read TGTGCCAGCAGTGCACTAGCGGGGGGGCCCGGCACAGATACGCAGTATTTT. It specifies CASSALAGGPGTDTQYF.

The chain uses TRBV6-5 and TRBJ2-5, with D perhaps TRBD2 (6 bases). V was trimmed by 6 bases and J by 0 bases, leaving 8 bases between them. The CDR3 totals 13 residues. Germline V gene sequence: CDR1 MNHEY, CDR2 SVGAGI. CDR3 sequence reads: CASRPGDQETQYF. DNA of the CDR3: TGTGCCAGCAGGCCGGGGGACCAAGAGACCCAGTACTTC.

The chain is built from TRBV29-1 and TRBJ2-1; 7 bases match TRBD1. Per the germline V gene, CDR1 is SQVTM and CDR2 is ANQGSEA. Trimming cost V 4 bases and J 8 bases; bases outside gene matches: 5. The CDR3 totals 12 residues. CDR3 bases: TGCAGCGTTGGGGGGACAGCGCATGAGCAGTTCTTC. This gives the protein CSVGGTAHEQFF.

The chain joins TRBV27 to TRBJ2-3, with 8 bases matching TRBD1. V lost 6 bases, J lost 6 bases, and 14 bases stayed unmatched. The CDR3 covers 16 residues. Germline CDR1 MNHEY, CDR2 SMNVEV (reference sequence). The CDR3 here is CASSPVPYRGKDTQYF. DNA for the CDR3: TGTGCCAGCAGCCCCGTTCCCTACAGGGGGAAGGATACGCAGTATTTT.

This clone was observed once. This chain links TRBV30 with TRBJ2-3; TRBD1 matches 7 bases. Trimming at V came to 0 bases and at J to 3 bases, leaving 12 bases not matched to a gene. Germline CDR1 reads GTSNPN; CDR2 reads SVGIG (reference sequence). CDR3 length: 17 residues. DNA of the CDR3: TGTGCCTGGAGTGTAGAAGATACGGACAGGTTAACAGATACGCAGTATTTT. This encodes CAWSVEDTDRLTDTQYF.

The chain recombines TRBV27 with TRBJ2-2; D call uncertain. V lost 3 bases and J lost 1, with 6 bases in between. From germline, CDR1 is MNHEY and CDR2 SMNVEV (reference sequence). The CDR3 contains 14 residues. CDR3 sequence reads: CASSFKRNTGELFF. The CDR3 coding sequence is TGTGCCAGCAGTTTTAAACGGAACACCGGGGAGCTGTTTTTT.

The chain recombines TRBV5-1 with TRBJ1-1; tentative D call: TRBD1 (5 bases). Trimming cost V 4 bases and J 3 bases, with 13 bases left between them. The germline V gene encodes CDR1 SGHRS and CDR2 YFSETQ. The CDR3 is made up of 14 amino acids. The CDR3 loop reads CASSPSVGDTEAFF. The CDR3, as DNA: TGCGCCAGCAGCCCGTCGGTGGGGGACACTGAAGCTTTCTTT. Using reference TRBV5-1 and TRBJ1-1 for the parts outside the CDR3, the full variable domain is KAGVTQTPRYLIKTRGQQVTLSCSPISGHRSVSWYQQTPGQGLQFLFEYFSETQRNKGNFPGRFSGRQFSNSRSEMNVSTLELGDSALYLCASSPSVGDTEAFFGQGTRLTVV.

Here the CDR3 reads CASSLETQIQVAGLETQYF. In DNA, the CDR3 is TGTGCCAGCAGCCTGGAGACACAGATCCAGGTCGCGGGGTTGGAGACCCAGTACTTC. V and J are TRBV3-1 (or the pseudogene TRBV3-2) and TRBJ2-5, with a possible D match to TRBD2 (6 bases). CDR1 and CDR2 (germline): LGHDT, YNNKEL (reference sequence). V was pared by 4 bases and J by 5 bases, with 29 bases between. CDR3 length: 19 amino acids.

The rearrangement joins TRBV7-9 to TRBJ2-2, with D possibly being TRBD2 (5 bases). Trimming cost V 5 bases and J 5 bases, with 12 bases left between them. This CDR3 is built from 14 residues. Germline V lookup: CDR1 SEHNR, CDR2 FQNEAQ (reference sequence). As DNA, the CDR3 is TGTGCCAGCAGCCTACTAGAAGGTACCGGGGAGCTGTTTTTT. Its translation: CASSLLEGTGELFF.

The chain links TRBV6-2 or TRBV6-3 to TRBJ2-5, with D hard to call. Per the germline V gene, CDR1 is MNHEY and CDR2 is SVGEGT. Trimming took 3 bases from V and 4 from J, leaving 9 bases between them. The CDR3 runs to 13 residues. The CDR3 is CASSYWQLETQYF. The CDR3, as DNA: TGTGCCAGCAGTTATTGGCAGTTAGAGACCCAGTACTTC.